These T cell receptor beta chains were read from a single sample in a study of T-cell reconstitution after alpha-beta-depleted transplantation in children. TCRdb recomputed calls from the PCR reads with MiXCR, one row per CDR3 protein. There are 450,000 to 500,000 distinct CDR3 sequences in the sample; around 13% occur only once, and about 5.4% lies in the top ten. The sample was PBMCs from the stem cell graft donor, taken from the stem cell graft. The receptors here all came from a human donor who donated a stem cell graft to a child with combined immunodeficiency. CDR3s include the opening cysteine and the closing phenylalanine or tryptophan. D genes are given only for firm matches. Clone size is not always given. Where it is, it says once, few, many or a class for expanded clones.

CDR3	DNA	D	V	J	size
CSAGSGGADTQYF	TGCAGTGCTGGAAGCGGGGGGGCAGATACGCAGTATTTT	TRBD2	TRBV20-1	TRBJ2-3	-
CSVGGTGADQPQHF	TGCAGCGTTGGGGGAACAGGGGCAGATCAGCCCCAGCATTTT	TRBD1	TRBV29-1	TRBJ1-5	-
CSASFRSYTQYF	TGCAGTGCTAGCTTTCGGTCATATACGCAGTATTTT	-	TRBV20-1	TRBJ2-3	-
CASRTTGMGGPQHF	TGTGCCAGCAGGACGACAGGGATGGGAGGGCCCCAGCATTTT	TRBD1	TRBV2	TRBJ1-5	many
CASSKGALAKNIQYF	TGTGCCAGCAGCAAAGGGGCGCTAGCCAAAAACATTCAGTACTTC	-	TRBV21-1	TRBJ2-4	few
CASSLSRGHETQYF	TGTGCCAGCAGCTTAAGCAGGGGGCACGAGACCCAGTACTTC	TRBD1	TRBV7-3	TRBJ2-5	-
CATSRGGQGAGETQYF	TGTGCCACCAGCAGAGGAGGACAGGGGGCCGGGGAGACCCAGTACTTC	TRBD1	TRBV15	TRBJ2-5	-
CASSQEASGLGKYEQYF	TGTGCCAGCAGCCAGGAGGCCTCGGGACTAGGAAAATACGAGCAGTACTTC	TRBD2	TRBV4-2	TRBJ2-7	few
CSASETVSDTQYF	TGCAGTGCTTCGGAGACAGTTTCAGATACGCAGTATTTT	-	TRBV20-1	TRBJ2-3	-
CSARGVGLGDIQYF	TGCAGTGCTAGGGGAGTAGGACTAGGAGACATTCAGTACTTC	TRBD2	TRBV20-1	TRBJ2-4	few
CASSSGLSSYEQYF	TGTGCCAGCAGCTCGGGACTTAGCTCCTACGAGCAGTACTTC	-	TRBV11-3	TRBJ2-7	few
CASSPGPSAEYSNQPQHF	TGTGCCAGCAGTCCAGGGCCGTCCGCAGAATATAGCAATCAGCCCCAGCATTTT	-	TRBV12-3/TRBV12-4	TRBJ1-5	-
CASSPFGGQETQYF	TGTGCCAGCTCACCATTTGGGGGCCAGGAGACCCAGTACTTC	-	TRBV18	TRBJ2-5	-
CAWSVSRAYNEQFF	TGTGCCTGGAGTGTATCCAGGGCCTACAATGAGCAGTTCTTC	-	TRBV30	TRBJ2-1	few
CSVGAPGQGTYEQYF	TGCAGCGTTGGAGCGCCGGGACAGGGCACCTACGAGCAGTACTTC	TRBD1	TRBV29-1	TRBJ2-7	-
CASSSQGGVGTEAFF	TGTGCCAGCAGCTCCCAGGGAGGGGTGGGCACTGAAGCTTTCTTT	-	TRBV7-8	TRBJ1-1	-
CASSSSGTSTDTQYF	TGTGCCAGCAGCTCCTCCGGGACTAGCACAGATACGCAGTATTTT	-	TRBV9	TRBJ2-3	many
CASSVGARETSGNTIYF	TGTGCCAGCAGCGTAGGGGCCCGGGAAACCTCTGGAAACACCATATATTTT	-	TRBV9	TRBJ1-3	few
CAISESEGAAYNEQFF	TGTGCCATCAGTGAGTCGGAGGGGGCGGCCTACAATGAGCAGTTCTTC	-	TRBV10-3	TRBJ2-1	few
CASSHLERGGLSTGELFF	TGTGCCAGCAGCCACCTTGAGCGGGGGGGCCTGAGCACCGGGGAGCTGTTTTTT	TRBD2	TRBV6-1	TRBJ2-2	-
CASSRQGNTYEQYF	TGTGCCAGCTCACGACAGGGAAATACCTACGAGCAGTACTTC	TRBD1	TRBV18	TRBJ2-7	-
CASSTSHRGLSYEQYF	TGTGCCAGCTCAACCAGTCACAGGGGTTTGTCCTACGAGCAGTACTTC	TRBD1	TRBV18	TRBJ2-7	-
CASISSEGLSETGELFF	TGTGCCAGCATCTCATCTGAGGGCCTATCAGAAACCGGGGAGCTGTTTTTT	-	TRBV27	TRBJ2-2	many
CASSLFGLVWRQETQYF	TGTGCCAGCAGCTTGTTTGGACTAGTCTGGCGCCAAGAGACCCAGTACTTC	TRBD2	TRBV5-6	TRBJ2-5	-
CASSLNQVHEQYF	TGCGCCAGCAGCTTGAATCAGGTCCACGAGCAGTACTTC	-	TRBV5-1	TRBJ2-7	-
CASSLTDSGSTEAFF	TGTGCCAGCAGTCTGACCGACTCGGGGTCCACTGAAGCTTTCTTT	-	TRBV12-3/TRBV12-4	TRBJ1-1	few
CASSPRRLDNSPLHF	TGTGCCAGCAGCCCGCGACGGCTGGATAATTCACCCCTCCACTTT	-	TRBV7-8	TRBJ1-6	few
CASRPWTANTGELFF	TGCGCCAGCCGCCCCTGGACAGCGAACACCGGGGAGCTGTTTTTT	-	TRBV4-1	TRBJ2-2	few
CASSYGSGYGYTF	TGTGCCAGCAGTTATGGTAGCGGCTATGGCTACACCTTC	-	TRBV6-5	TRBJ1-2	few
CAISGGDEQYF	TGTGCCATCAGTGGCGGGGACGAGCAGTACTTC	-	TRBV10-3	TRBJ2-7	-